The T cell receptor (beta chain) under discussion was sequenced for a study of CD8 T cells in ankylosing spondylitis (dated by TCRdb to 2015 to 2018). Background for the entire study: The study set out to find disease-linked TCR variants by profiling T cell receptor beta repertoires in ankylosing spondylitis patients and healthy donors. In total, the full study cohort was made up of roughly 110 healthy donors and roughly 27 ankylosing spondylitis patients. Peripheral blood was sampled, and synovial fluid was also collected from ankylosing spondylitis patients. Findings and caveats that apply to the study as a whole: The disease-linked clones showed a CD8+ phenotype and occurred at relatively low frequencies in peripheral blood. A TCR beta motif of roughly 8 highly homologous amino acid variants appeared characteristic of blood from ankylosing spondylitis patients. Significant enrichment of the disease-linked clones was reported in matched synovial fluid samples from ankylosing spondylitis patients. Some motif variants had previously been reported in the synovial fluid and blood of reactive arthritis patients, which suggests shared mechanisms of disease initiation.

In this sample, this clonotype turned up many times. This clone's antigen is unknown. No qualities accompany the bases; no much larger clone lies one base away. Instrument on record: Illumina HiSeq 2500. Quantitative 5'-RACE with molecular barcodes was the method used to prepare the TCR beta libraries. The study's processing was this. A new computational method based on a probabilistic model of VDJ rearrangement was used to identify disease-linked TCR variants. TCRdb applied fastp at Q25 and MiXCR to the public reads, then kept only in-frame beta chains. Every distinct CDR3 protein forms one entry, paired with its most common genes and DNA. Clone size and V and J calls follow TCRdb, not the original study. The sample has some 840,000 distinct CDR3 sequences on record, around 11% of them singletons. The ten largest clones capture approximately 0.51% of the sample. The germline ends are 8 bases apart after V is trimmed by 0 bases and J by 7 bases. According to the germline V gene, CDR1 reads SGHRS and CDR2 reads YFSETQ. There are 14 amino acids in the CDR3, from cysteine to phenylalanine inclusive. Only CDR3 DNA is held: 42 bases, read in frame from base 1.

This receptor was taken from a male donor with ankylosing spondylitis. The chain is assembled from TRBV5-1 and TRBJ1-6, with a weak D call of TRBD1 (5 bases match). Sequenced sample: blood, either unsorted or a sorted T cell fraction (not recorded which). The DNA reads TGCGCCAGCAGCTTGGGACAGATGAATTCACCCCTCCACTTT. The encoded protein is CASSLGQMNSPLHF.